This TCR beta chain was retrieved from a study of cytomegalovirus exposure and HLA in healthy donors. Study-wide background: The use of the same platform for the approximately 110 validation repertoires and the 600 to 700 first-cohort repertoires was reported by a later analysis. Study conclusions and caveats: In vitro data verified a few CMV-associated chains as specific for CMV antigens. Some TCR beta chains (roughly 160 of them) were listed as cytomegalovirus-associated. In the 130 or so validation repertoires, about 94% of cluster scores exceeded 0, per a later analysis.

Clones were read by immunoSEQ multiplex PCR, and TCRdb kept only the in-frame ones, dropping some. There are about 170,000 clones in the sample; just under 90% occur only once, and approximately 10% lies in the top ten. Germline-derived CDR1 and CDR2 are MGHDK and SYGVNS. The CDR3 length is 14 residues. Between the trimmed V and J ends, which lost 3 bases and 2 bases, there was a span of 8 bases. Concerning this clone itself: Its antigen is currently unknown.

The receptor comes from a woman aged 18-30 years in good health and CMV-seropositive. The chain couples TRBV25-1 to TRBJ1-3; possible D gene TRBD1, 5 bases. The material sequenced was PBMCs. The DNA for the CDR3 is TGTGCCAGCAGTGATAACAGGCCTGGAAACACCATATATTTT. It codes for CASSDNRPGNTIYF.